This T cell receptor beta chain was found in a study of post-analysis software for immune sequencing data. Remarks on this clonotype: Antigen: not known.

V lost 5 bases, J lost 4 bases, and 15 bases lay in between. Looked up from germline, CDR1 is MGHDK and CDR2 is SYGVNS. The CDR3 sequence is 14 residues long. Broader study findings: Relative to controls, patients with multiple sclerosis showed significantly lower normalized Chao1 diversity. Strong co-clustering by F measure was evident for samples that had been prepared in the same batch. Five TRBV segments were more frequent in patients than controls; TRBV5-6, TRBV5-1 and TRBV20-1 belonged to this group.

cDNA libraries of TCR beta carried unique molecular identifiers. One entry per CDR3 protein, called by TCRdb with MiXCR from the PCR reads. The repertoire holds 820,000 or so distinct CDR3 sequences, with about 50% as singletons. The sequenced sample consisted of blood. The source is a girl aged 5-17 years with multiple sclerosis. The V gene is TRBV25-1, the J gene TRBJ2-7, with TRBD2 as a possible D gene (6 bases). Here the CDR3 DNA reads TGTGCCAGCAGTTCACGGGGGAACTTTTACGAGCAGTACTTC. Protein product: CASSSRGNFYEQYF.